The 15 T cell receptor beta chains presented below share a single source sample, sequenced in a study of regulatory T cells in long-lasting Graves disease. In building TCR beta libraries, iRepertoire HTBI primers were used together with Arm-PCR of CDR3 regions. A single record per CDR3 protein comes from TCRdb applying MiXCR to the multiplex PCR reads. Found here are 400,000 to 450,000 distinct CDR3 sequences, about 16% of them singletons; the top ten hold about a sixth. Time point in this sample: newly diagnosed GD, antithyroid drugs for less than 3 months. Extracted PBMC RNA gave rise to the TCR library. A further study also used this sample, focusing on T cells in Graves' hyperthyroidism and ophthalmopathy.

The specimen comprised peripheral blood mononuclear cells (PBMCs), sampled at new diagnosis, from a patient treated with antithyroid drugs. All receptors come from a woman younger than 45 with Graves disease.

At least ten counts were recorded for this clonotype. One junction end disagrees with the germline gene, perhaps due to a read error. This CDR3 is CASSFGRARTDTQYF. The CDR3 DNA is TGTGCCAGCAGCTTCGGGCGGGCCCGCACAGATACGCAGTATTTT. This chain joins TRBV5-1 and TRBJ2-3; D might be TRBD2 (5 bases). From germline, CDR1 is SGHRS and CDR2 YFSETQ. This CDR3 spans 15 amino acids.

Comments on this clonotype: The likely explanation is a read error, given a far larger clone one base away. The rearrangement links TRBV12-3 or TRBV12-4 to TRBJ2-1; D is ambiguous. The CDR3 length is 11 residues. Trimming removed 8 bases from V and 10 bases from J, with 12 bases in between. Written as DNA, the CDR3 is TGTGCCAGCGGCCAGACCTACGAGCAGTTCTTC. Its translation: CASGQTYEQFF.

This clonotype was picked up a small number of times. Because the CDR3's place on the DNA is in doubt, the DNA is left out and the CDR3 is given as listed by TCRdb. The chain recombines TRBV12-3 or TRBV12-4 with TRBJ1-3. The CDR3 is 14 residues long, counting both termini. The CDR3 is CASSLVGFGNTIHF.

This clonotype was picked up many times. The chain combines TRBV2 with TRBJ2-5; D is perhaps TRBD2 (5 bases). The CDR3 runs to 12 residues. Germline CDR1 and CDR2: SNHLY and FYNNEI. V gave up 7 bases and J gave up 5 bases, with 11 bases separating them. CDR3 sequence (DNA): TGTGCCAGCAACGAGGGTTGGGAGACCCAGTACTTC. This sequence encodes CASNEGWETQYF.

This clonotype was seen many times. This chain links TRBV7-2 with TRBJ1-1; tentatively, D is TRBD1 (5 bases). Deletions cut 0 bases from V and 0 bases from J, with 11 bases between. CDR3 size: 16 residues. The germline CDR1 and CDR2 sequences are SGHTA and FQGNSA. The CDR3 reads CASSLAGANMNTEAFF. The CDR3 DNA follows: TGTGCCAGCAGCTTAGCAGGGGCCAACATGAACACTGAAGCTTTCTTT.

Many counts were recorded for this clonotype. The gene calls are TRBV7-3 and TRBJ2-1; D is uncertain. The V end was cut by 0 bases, the J end by 6 bases, with 15 bases between. Germline CDR1 and CDR2: SGHTA and FQGTGA. The CDR3 is made up of 16 amino acids. The CDR3 nucleotides are TGTGCCAGCAGCTTAACGTTCGACACTCAGCCCAATGAGCAGTTCTTC. Translation gives CASSLTFDTQPNEQFF.

The rearrangement links TRBV19 to TRBJ2-3, with no clear D. Trimming took off 5 bases at V and 3 bases at J, with 9 bases between the two ends. The germline V gene has CDR1 LNHDA and CDR2 SQIVND (reference sequence). This CDR3 region has 13 residues. The CDR3 loop reads CASSGRTTDTQYF. Written as DNA, the CDR3 is TGTGCCAGTAGTGGCCGAACGACAGATACGCAGTATTTT.

The V call is TRBV6-1, the J call TRBJ2-7; TRBD1 matches at 7 bases. Germline values: CDR1 MNHNS, CDR2 SASEGT. With 6 bases clipped from V and 4 bases from J, the junction kept 6 bases outside the gene matches. The CDR3 is 13 amino acids. CDR3 DNA sequence: TGTGCCAGCAGACAGGGGTTTATATACGAGCAGTACTTC. Protein: CASRQGFIYEQYF.

The table lists this clonotype with a count of one. The chain uses TRBV5-1 and TRBJ2-7; 10 bases agree with TRBD2. CDR3 size: 15 residues. Germline V CDR1 and CDR2: SGHRS, YFSETQ. Trimming took 1 base from V and 2 from J; bases not matched to a gene: 3. CDR3 coding DNA: TGCGCCAGCAGCTTGAGGCTAGCGGGAGCCTACGAGCAGTACTTC. It yields the protein CASSLRLAGAYEQYF.

This clonotype has a handful of counts. A much larger clone differs from this one at a single base, so this may be a read error. This chain connects TRBV7-9 to TRBJ2-1; D is undetermined. CDR3 size: 15 residues. Germline lookup yields CDR1 SEHNR and CDR2 FQNEAQ (reference sequence). CDR3 residues: CACSSLVRSYNEQFF. The CDR3 DNA is TGTGCCTGCAGCTCCCTAGTTAGGTCCTACAATGAGCAGTTCTTC.

This clonotype was seen only a few times. V is TRBV7-2 and J is TRBJ2-5; D might be TRBD2 (6 bases). This CDR3 is built from 13 residues. CDR1 SGHTA and CDR2 FQGNSA come from the germline V gene. Between the trimmed V and J ends, which lost 5 bases and 4 bases, there was a span of 11 bases. The CDR3: CASSRSAGETQYF. CDR3 nucleotide sequence: TGTGCCAGCAGCAGATCAGCGGGAGAGACCCAGTACTTC.

The gene calls are TRBV28 and TRBJ2-6; 11 bases fit TRBD1. Per the germline V gene, CDR1 is MDHEN and CDR2 is SYDVKM. CDR3 length: 19 amino acids. With 4 bases clipped from V and 2 bases from J, the junction kept 10 bases outside the gene matches. The CDR3 is CASSSPYRDRGAGANVLTF. For the CDR3, the DNA is TGTGCCAGCAGTTCCCCGTACCGGGACAGGGGGGCTGGGGCCAACGTCCTGACTTTC.

V and J are TRBV24-1 and TRBJ1-5; D is unclear. CDR3 size: 13 residues. CDR1 is KGHDR, CDR2 SFDVKD, per germline. Trimming took off 5 bases at V and 3 bases at J, with 7 bases between the two ends. The CDR3 is CATSGRDNQPQHF. In DNA, the CDR3 is TGTGCCACCAGTGGGAGGGACAATCAGCCCCAGCATTTT.

V and J are TRBV19 and TRBJ2-5; 8 bases align to TRBD1. The CDR3 is made up of 15 amino acids. The junction had 12 bases not matched to a gene; V was cut back by 5 bases and J by 7 bases. Germline values: CDR1 LNHDA, CDR2 SQIVND (reference sequence). CDR3: CASSAQGQGAGTQYF. In DNA, the CDR3 is TGTGCCAGTAGTGCACAAGGACAGGGAGCAGGGACCCAGTACTTC.

This clonotype came up many times. The J gene is TRBJ2-5, the V gene TRBV29-1; 7 positions match TRBD1. V dropped 4 bases and J dropped 2; count of bases not matched to a gene: 1. The CDR3 is 12 residues long. Germline assignment: CDR1 SQVTM and CDR2 ANQGSEA. CDR3 protein: CSVAQGQETQYF. For the CDR3, the DNA is TGCAGCGTTGCACAGGGGCAAGAGACCCAGTACTTC. The full variable domain, its missing parts supplied by reference TRBV29-1 and TRBJ2-5, is SAVISQKPSRDICQRGTSLTIQCQVDSQVTMMFWYRQQPGQSLTLIATANQGSEATYESGFVIDKFPISRPNLTFSTLTVSNMSPEDSSIYLCSVAQGQETQYFGPGTRLLVL.